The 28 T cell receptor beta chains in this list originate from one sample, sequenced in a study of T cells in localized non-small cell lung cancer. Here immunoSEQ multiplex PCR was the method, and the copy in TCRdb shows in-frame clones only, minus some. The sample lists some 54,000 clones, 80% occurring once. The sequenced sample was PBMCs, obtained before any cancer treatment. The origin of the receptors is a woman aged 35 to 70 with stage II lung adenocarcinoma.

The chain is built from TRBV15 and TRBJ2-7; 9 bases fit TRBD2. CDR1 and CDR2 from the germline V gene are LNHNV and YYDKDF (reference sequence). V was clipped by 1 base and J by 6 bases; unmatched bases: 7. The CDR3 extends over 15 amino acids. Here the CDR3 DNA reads TGTGCCACCAGCAGAGCGCTAGCGGGGCGCGGCGAGCAGTACTTC. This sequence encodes CATSRALAGRGEQYF.

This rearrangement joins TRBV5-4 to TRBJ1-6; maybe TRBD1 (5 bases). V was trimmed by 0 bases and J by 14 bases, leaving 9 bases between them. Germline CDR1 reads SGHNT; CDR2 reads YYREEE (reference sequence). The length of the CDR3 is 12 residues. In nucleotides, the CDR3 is TGTGCCAGCAGCTTGGGGGGCAACACCCTCCACTTT. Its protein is CASSLGGNTLHF. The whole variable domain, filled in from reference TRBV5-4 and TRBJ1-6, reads ETGVTQSPTHLIKTRGQQVTLRCSSQSGHNTVSWYQQALGQGPQFIFQYYREEENGRGNFPPRFSGLQFPNYSSELNVNALELDDSALYLCASSLGGNTLHFGNGTRLTVT.

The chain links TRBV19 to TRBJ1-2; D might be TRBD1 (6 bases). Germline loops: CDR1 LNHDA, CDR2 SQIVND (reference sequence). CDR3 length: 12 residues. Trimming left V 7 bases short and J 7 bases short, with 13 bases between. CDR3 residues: CASKQQGAGYTF. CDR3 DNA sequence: TGTGCCAGTAAACAACAGGGAGCTGGCTACACCTTC.

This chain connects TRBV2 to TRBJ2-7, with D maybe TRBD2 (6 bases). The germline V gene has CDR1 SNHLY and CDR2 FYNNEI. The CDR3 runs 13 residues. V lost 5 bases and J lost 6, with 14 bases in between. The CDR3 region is CASSRDSSGEQYF. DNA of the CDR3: TGTGCCAGCAGTAGGGACTCTTCGGGCGAGCAGTACTTC.

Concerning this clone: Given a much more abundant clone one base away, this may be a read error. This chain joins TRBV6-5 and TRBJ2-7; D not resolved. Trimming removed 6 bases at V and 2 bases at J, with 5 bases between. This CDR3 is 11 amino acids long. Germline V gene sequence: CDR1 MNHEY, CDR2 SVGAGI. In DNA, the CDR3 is TGTGCCAGCAGCCAGGCCTACGAGCAGTACTTC. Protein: CASSQAYEQYF.

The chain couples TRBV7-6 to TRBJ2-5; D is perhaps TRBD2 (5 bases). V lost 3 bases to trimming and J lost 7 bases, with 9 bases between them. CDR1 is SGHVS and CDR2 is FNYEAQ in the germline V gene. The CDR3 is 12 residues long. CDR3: CASSFPEGTQYF. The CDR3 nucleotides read TGTGCCAGCAGCTTCCCTGAGGGGACCCAGTACTTC.

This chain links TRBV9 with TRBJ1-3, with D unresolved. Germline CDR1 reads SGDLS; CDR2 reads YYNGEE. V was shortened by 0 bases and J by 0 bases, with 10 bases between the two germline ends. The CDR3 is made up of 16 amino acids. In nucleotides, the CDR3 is TGTGCCAGCAGCGTAGATTTAGGGAACTCTGGAAACACCATATATTTT. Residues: CASSVDLGNSGNTIYF.

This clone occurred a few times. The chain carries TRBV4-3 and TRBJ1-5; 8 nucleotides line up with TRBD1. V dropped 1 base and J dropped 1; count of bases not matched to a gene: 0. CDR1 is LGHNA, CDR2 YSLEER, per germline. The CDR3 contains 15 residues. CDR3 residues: CASSQGTGSNQPQHF. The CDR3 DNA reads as TGCGCCAGCAGCCAAGGGACAGGGAGCAATCAGCCCCAGCATTTT.

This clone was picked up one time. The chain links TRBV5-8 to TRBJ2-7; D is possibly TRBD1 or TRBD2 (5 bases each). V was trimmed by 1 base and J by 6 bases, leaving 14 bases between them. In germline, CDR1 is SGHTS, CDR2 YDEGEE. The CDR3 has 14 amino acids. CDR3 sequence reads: CASSLYGIGAEQYF. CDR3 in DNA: TGTGCCAGCAGCTTGTATGGGATCGGGGCCGAGCAGTACTTC.

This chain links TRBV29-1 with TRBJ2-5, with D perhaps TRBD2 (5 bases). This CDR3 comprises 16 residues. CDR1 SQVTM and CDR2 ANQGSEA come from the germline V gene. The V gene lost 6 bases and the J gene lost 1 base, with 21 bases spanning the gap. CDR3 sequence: CSVRDLPGKTQETQYF. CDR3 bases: TGCAGCGTCCGAGATCTCCCCGGGAAAACCCAAGAGACCCAGTACTTC.

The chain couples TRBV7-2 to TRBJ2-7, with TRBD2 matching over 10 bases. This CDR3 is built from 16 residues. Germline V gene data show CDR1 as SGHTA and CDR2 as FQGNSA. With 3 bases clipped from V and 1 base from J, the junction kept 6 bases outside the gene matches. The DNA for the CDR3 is TGTGCCAGCAGCTTTAATAGCGGGGGGCCTTCCTACGAGCAGTACTTC. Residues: CASSFNSGGPSYEQYF.

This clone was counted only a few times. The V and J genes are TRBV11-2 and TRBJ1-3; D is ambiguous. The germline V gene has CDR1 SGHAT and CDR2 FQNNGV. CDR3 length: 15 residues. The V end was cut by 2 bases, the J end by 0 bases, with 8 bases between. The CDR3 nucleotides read TGTGCCAGCAGCTTAACTTTCGGCTCTGGAAACACCATATATTTT. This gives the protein CASSLTFGSGNTIYF.

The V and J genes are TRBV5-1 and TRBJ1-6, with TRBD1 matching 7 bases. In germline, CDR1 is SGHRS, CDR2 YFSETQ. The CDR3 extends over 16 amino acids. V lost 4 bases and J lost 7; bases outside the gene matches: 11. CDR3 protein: CASSPSGTVSNSPLHF. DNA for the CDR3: TGCGCCAGCAGCCCCTCCGGGACAGTGTCAAATTCACCCCTCCACTTT. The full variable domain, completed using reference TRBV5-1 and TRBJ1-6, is KAGVTQTPRYLIKTRGQQVTLSCSPISGHRSVSWYQQTPGQGLQFLFEYFSETQRNKGNFPGRFSGRQFSNSRSEMNVSTLELGDSALYLCASSPSGTVSNSPLHFGNGTRLTVT.

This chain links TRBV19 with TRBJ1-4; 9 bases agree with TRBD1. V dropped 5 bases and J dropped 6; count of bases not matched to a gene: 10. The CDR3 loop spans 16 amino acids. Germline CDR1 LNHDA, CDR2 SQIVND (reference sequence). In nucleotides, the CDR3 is TGTGCCAGTAGTCCCGATTCCGGGACAGGGCATGAAAAACTGTTTTTT. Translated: CASSPDSGTGHEKLFF.

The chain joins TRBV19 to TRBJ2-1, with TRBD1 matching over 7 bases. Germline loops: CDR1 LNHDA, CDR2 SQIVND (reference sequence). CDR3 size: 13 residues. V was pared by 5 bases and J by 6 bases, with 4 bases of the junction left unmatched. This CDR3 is CASSRGTANEQFF. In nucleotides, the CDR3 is TGTGCCAGTAGTCGAGGGACAGCCAATGAGCAGTTCTTC.

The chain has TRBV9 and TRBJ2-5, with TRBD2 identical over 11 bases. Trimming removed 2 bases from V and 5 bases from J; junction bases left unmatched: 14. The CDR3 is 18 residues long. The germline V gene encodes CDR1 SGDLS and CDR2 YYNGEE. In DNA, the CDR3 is TGTGCCAGCAGCGTGGGATTAGCGGGGGGGCCCTCAGAGGAGACCCAGTACTTC. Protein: CASSVGLAGGPSEETQYF.

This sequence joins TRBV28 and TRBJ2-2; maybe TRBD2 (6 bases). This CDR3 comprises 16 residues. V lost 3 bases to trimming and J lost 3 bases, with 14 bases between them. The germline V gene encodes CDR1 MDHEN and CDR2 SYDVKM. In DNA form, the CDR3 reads TGTGCCAGCAGTTTGTGGGACTCCCTACACACCGGGGAGCTGTTTTTT. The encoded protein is CASSLWDSLHTGELFF.

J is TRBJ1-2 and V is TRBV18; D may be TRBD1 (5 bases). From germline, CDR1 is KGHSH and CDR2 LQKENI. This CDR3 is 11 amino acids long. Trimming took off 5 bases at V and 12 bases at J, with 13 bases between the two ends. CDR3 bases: TGTGCCAGCTCAGCCGGGACCGGGGACACCTTC. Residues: CASSAGTGDTF. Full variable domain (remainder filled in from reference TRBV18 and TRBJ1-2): NAGVMQNPRHLVRRRGQEARLRCSPMKGHSHVYWYRQLPEEGLKFMVYLQKENIIDESGMPKERFSAEFPKEGPSILRIQQVVRGDSAAYFCASSAGTGDTFGSGTRLTVV.

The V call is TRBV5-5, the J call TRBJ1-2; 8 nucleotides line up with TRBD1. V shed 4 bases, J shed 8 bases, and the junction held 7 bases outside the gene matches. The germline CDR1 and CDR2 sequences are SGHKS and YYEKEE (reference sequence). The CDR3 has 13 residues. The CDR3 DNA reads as TGTGCCAGCAGCCCTACAGGGGGAGGAGGCTACACCTTC. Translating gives CASSPTGGGGYTF.

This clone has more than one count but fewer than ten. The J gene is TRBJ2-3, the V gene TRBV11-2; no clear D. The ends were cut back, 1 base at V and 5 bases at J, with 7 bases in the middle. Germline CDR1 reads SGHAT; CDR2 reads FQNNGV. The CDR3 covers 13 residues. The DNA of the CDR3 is TGTGCCAGCAGCTTAGCAACAGAAGATACGCAGTATTTT. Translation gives CASSLATEDTQYF.

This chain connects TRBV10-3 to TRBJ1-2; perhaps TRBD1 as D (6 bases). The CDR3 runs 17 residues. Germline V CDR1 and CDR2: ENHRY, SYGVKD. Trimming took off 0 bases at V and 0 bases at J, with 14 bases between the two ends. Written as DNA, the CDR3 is TGTGCCATCAGTGAGTCAACAGGGACGCTCTCTAACTATGGCTACACCTTC. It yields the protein CAISESTGTLSNYGYTF.

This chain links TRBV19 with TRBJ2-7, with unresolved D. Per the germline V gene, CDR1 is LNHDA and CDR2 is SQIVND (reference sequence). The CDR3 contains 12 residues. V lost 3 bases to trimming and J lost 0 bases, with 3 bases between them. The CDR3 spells CASSISSYEQYF. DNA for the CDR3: TGTGCCAGTAGTATTAGCTCCTACGAGCAGTACTTC.

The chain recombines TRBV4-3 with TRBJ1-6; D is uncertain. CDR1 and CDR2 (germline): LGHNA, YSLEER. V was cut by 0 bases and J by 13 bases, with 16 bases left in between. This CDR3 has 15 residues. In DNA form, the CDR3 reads TGCGCCAGCAGCCAAGATCAGGCAGTAAGAGGCCCCCTCCACTTT. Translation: CASSQDQAVRGPLHF.

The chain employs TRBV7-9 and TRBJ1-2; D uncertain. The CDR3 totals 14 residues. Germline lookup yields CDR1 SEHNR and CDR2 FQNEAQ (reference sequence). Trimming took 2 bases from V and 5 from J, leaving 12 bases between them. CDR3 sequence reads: CASSLSGSDYGYTF. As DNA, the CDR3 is TGTGCCAGCAGCTTAAGCGGCAGTGATTATGGCTACACCTTC.

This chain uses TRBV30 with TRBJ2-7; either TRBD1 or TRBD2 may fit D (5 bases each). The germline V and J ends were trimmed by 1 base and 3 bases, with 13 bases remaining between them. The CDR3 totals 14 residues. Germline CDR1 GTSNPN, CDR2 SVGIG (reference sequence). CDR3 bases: TGTGCCTGGAGTGCGGGGCCGGGCAGCTACGAGCAGTACTTC. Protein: CAWSAGPGSYEQYF.

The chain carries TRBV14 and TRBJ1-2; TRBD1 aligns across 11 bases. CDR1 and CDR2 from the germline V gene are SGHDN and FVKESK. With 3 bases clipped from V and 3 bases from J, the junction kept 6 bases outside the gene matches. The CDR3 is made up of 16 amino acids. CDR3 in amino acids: CASSQIGQGAYYGYTF. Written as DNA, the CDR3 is TGTGCCAGCAGCCAGATTGGACAGGGGGCTTACTATGGCTACACCTTC.

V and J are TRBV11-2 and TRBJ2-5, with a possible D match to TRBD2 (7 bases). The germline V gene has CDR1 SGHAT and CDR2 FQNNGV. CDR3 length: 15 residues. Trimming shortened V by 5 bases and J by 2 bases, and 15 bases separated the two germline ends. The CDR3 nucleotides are TGTGCCAGCAGCCTGGGGGGGCTGGCACAAGAGACCCAGTACTTC. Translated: CASSLGGLAQETQYF.

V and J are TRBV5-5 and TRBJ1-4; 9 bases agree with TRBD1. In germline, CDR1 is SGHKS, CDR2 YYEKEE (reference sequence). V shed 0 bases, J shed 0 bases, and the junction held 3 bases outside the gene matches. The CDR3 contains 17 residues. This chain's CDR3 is CASSLGTGAATNEKLFF. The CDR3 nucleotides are TGTGCCAGCAGCTTGGGGACAGGGGCCGCAACTAATGAAAAACTGTTTTTT.